This TCR beta chain was recorded in a study of cytomegalovirus exposure and HLA in healthy donors. Germline V gene data show CDR1 as LNHDA and CDR2 as SQIVND (reference sequence). The V and J ends lost 3 bases and 2 bases, in that order; junction bases with no gene match: 5. This CDR3 is 16 amino acids long. 13 Jbeta primers and 60 Vbeta primers were used for the PCR. The assay was immunoSEQ multiplex PCR, and TCRdb's table has in-frame clones only and misses some. The sample shows about 140,000 clones, approximately 77% of them seen only once. Sample: PBMCs. The chain links TRBV19 to TRBJ1-2, with 11 positions matching TRBD1. The sequence derives from a woman in her forties or fifties in good health and CMV-seronegative. In DNA, the CDR3 is TGTGCCAGTAGTATTCCGGGACAGGGGGGGAACTATGGCTACACCTTC. Translated, it gives CASSIPGQGGNYGYTF.